One and the same sample provided the 24 T cell receptor beta chains below, sequenced in a study of T cell changes during pregnancy in multiple sclerosis. This table comes from immunoSEQ multiplex PCR, and its TCRdb copy is limited to in-frame clones, with some not included. The profile covers about 92,000 clones, with 80% to 95% appearing a single time and roughly 4.5% taken by the ten largest. The sequencing used peripheral blood, collected in the first trimester of pregnancy. Receptors were obtained from a female donor with multiple sclerosis, enrolled in a pregnancy study.

The chain is built from TRBV10-3 and TRBJ2-3; 12 nucleotides align to TRBD2. The CDR3 totals 16 residues. Germline loops: CDR1 ENHRY, CDR2 SYGVKD. The V and J ends lost 5 bases and 1 base, in that order; junction bases with no gene match: 4. DNA for the CDR3: TGTGCCATCAGTACCCTAGCGGGGGGGGGCACAGATACGCAGTATTTT. It codes for CAISTLAGGGTDTQYF.

This chain connects TRBV4-1 to TRBJ1-6; tentatively, D is TRBD1 (5 bases). V lost 0 bases to trimming and J lost 8 bases, with 11 bases between them. Germline CDR1 and CDR2: MGHRA and YSYEKL. The CDR3 loop spans 15 amino acids. Here the CDR3 DNA reads TGCGCCAGCAGCCAAGAACCGTCAGGGTATTCACCCCTCCACTTT. Amino acid sequence: CASSQEPSGYSPLHF.

The chain couples TRBV15 to TRBJ1-4; 8 bases align to TRBD1. The CDR3 contains 16 residues. Trimming took 0 bases from V and 8 from J; bases not matched to a gene: 8. Germline CDR1 is LNHNV and CDR2 is YYDKDF (reference sequence). DNA of the CDR3: TGTGCCACCAGCAGAGAAGTTTCAGGGGGCAGGGAAAAACTGTTTTTT. It codes for CATSREVSGGREKLFF.

This clone is a singleton in its sample. The chain combines TRBV13 with TRBJ1-5, with 8 nucleotides matching TRBD1. CDR1 is PRHDT, CDR2 FYEKMQ, per germline (reference sequence). V trimming: 8 bases; J trimming: 2 bases; junction bases outside the gene matches: 11. The CDR3 runs to 16 residues. CDR3 sequence: CASSTDRGQGNQPQHF. The CDR3 DNA is TGTGCCAGCTCCACCGACAGGGGACAAGGCAATCAGCCCCAGCATTTT. The full variable domain, its missing parts supplied by reference TRBV13 and TRBJ1-5, is AAGVIQSPRHLIKEKRETATLKCYPIPRHDTVYWYQQGPGQDPQFLISFYEKMQSDKGSIPDRFSAQQFSDYHSELNMSSLELGDSALYFCASSTDRGQGNQPQHFGDGTRLSIL.

The chain is built from TRBV19 and TRBJ2-7, with TRBD1 matching 9 bases. The length of the CDR3 is 15 residues. J was trimmed by 6 bases and V by 5 bases; bases with no gene match: 11. Germline CDR1 reads LNHDA; CDR2 reads SQIVND (reference sequence). This chain's CDR3 is CASSEGTGQFGEQYF. CDR3 DNA: TGTGCCAGTAGTGAAGGGACAGGGCAATTTGGCGAGCAGTACTTC.

The chain has TRBV5-1 and TRBJ1-1; 7 nucleotides agree with TRBD1. This CDR3 has 14 residues. The junction had 6 bases not matched to a gene; V was cut back by 3 bases and J by 4 bases. Germline assignment: CDR1 SGHRS and CDR2 YFSETQ. For the CDR3, the DNA is TGCGCCAGCAGCTCAGCAACAGGGGTCACTGAAGCTTTCTTT. Translating gives CASSSATGVTEAFF. The full variable domain, its missing parts supplied by reference TRBV5-1 and TRBJ1-1, is KAGVTQTPRYLIKTRGQQVTLSCSPISGHRSVSWYQQTPGQGLQFLFEYFSETQRNKGNFPGRFSGRQFSNSRSEMNVSTLELGDSALYLCASSSATGVTEAFFGQGTRLTVV.

V is TRBV9 and J is TRBJ2-1, with TRBD2 matching 9 bases. The germline CDR1 and CDR2 sequences are SGDLS and YYNGEE. The CDR3 sequence is 15 residues long. After removal of 1 base from V and 7 bases from J, the junction contained 6 bases not matched to a gene. The CDR3 is CASSVSGGSGNEQFF. The CDR3 DNA follows: TGTGCCAGCAGCGTAAGCGGGGGGTCGGGAAATGAGCAGTTCTTC.

This clone was counted a single time. The rearrangement joins TRBV2 to TRBJ1-3; D uncertain. Germline-derived CDR1 and CDR2 are SNHLY and FYNNEI. This CDR3 is 13 amino acids long. The V and J ends lost 6 bases and 0 bases respectively, with 6 bases between them. The CDR3 reads CASRVYSGNTIYF. CDR3 nucleotide sequence: TGTGCCAGCAGAGTCTACTCTGGAAACACCATATATTTT.

This chain connects TRBV11-2 to TRBJ1-5; 9 bases align to TRBD1. The junction had 4 bases not matched to a gene; V was cut back by 5 bases and J by 5 bases. The CDR3 runs 14 residues. Germline V gene lookup returns CDR1 SGHAT and CDR2 FQNNGV. For the CDR3, the DNA is TGTGCCAGCAGCCTGACAGGGGGGGATCAGCCCCAGCATTTT. This translates into CASSLTGGDQPQHF.

The chain employs TRBV11-2 and TRBJ2-4; possible D gene TRBD2, 5 bases. V was shortened by 2 bases and J by 0 bases, with 11 bases between the two germline ends. Germline CDR1 SGHAT, CDR2 FQNNGV. The CDR3 is 16 amino acids. The DNA of the CDR3 is TGTGCCAGCAGCTTAACTAGACAAATAGCCAAAAACATTCAGTACTTC. Residues: CASSLTRQIAKNIQYF.

The chain combines TRBV12-5 with TRBJ2-2; 8 positions match TRBD1. Germline V gene sequence: CDR1 LGHNT, CDR2 FRNRAP. The CDR3 extends over 15 amino acids. The V gene end was trimmed by 6 bases and the J gene end by 5 bases; junction bases not matched to a gene: 8. Here the CDR3 DNA reads TGTGCTAGTGGCCCTGGACAGGGCGGGACCGGGGAGCTGTTTTTT. Translation: CASGPGQGGTGELFF.

The gene calls are TRBV18 and TRBJ2-1, with 9 positions matching TRBD1. Losses at the gene ends were 6 bases for V and 2 bases for J; bases not matched to a gene: 5. The CDR3 covers 15 residues. Germline V CDR1 and CDR2: KGHSH, LQKENI. DNA of the CDR3: TGTGCCAGCTCGAAACAGGGGGCGACCTACAATGAGCAGTTCTTC. Protein sequence: CASSKQGATYNEQFF.

The V gene is TRBV10-3, the J gene TRBJ2-2; D is unclear. The CDR3 spans 15 residues. Trimming stripped 3 bases from V and 0 bases from J, with 8 bases between. Germline V gene data show CDR1 as ENHRY and CDR2 as SYGVKD. This CDR3 reads CAISDESPNTGELFF. Here the CDR3 DNA reads TGTGCCATCAGTGATGAGAGCCCGAACACCGGGGAGCTGTTTTTT.

The rearrangement uses TRBV7-9 and TRBJ2-3; TRBD1 aligns across 7 bases. CDR3 length: 14 residues. Germline assignment: CDR1 SEHNR and CDR2 FQNEAQ (reference sequence). V lost 4 bases and J lost 3; bases outside the gene matches: 4. This chain's CDR3 is CASSSRQGTDTQYF. Here the CDR3 DNA reads TGTGCCAGCAGCTCGCGACAGGGAACAGATACGCAGTATTTT.

The V and J genes are TRBV19 and TRBJ1-2; D unclear. In germline, CDR1 is LNHDA, CDR2 SQIVND (reference sequence). This CDR3 is built from 10 residues. V gave up 10 bases and J gave up 7 bases, with 10 bases separating them. CDR3 sequence (DNA): TGTGCCACGCCTGCGAGTGGCTACACCTTC. Translation gives CATPASGYTF.

This clone has only one observation. The V gene is TRBV29-1, the J gene TRBJ2-7, with TRBD1 as a possible D gene (6 bases). The germline CDR1 and CDR2 sequences are SQVTM and ANQGSEA. The ends were cut back, 5 bases at V and 5 bases at J, with 13 bases in the middle. The CDR3 contains 12 residues. The CDR3 DNA follows: TGCAGCGTTTTGGTGGGACAAGACGAGCAGTACTTC. Translated, it gives CSVLVGQDEQYF.

The V gene is TRBV9, the J gene TRBJ2-5; 8 bases line up with TRBD2. In germline, CDR1 is SGDLS, CDR2 YYNGEE. The CDR3 sequence is 15 residues long. The V segment lost 4 bases and the J segment 4 bases; nucleotides outside the gene matches: 9. The CDR3 reads CASSTQAAGGETQYF. CDR3 DNA sequence: TGTGCCAGCAGCACCCAGGCGGCGGGGGGAGAGACCCAGTACTTC.

V is TRBV9 and J is TRBJ2-7, with TRBD2 identical over 8 bases. This CDR3 has 15 residues. The V segment lost 3 bases and the J segment 6 bases; nucleotides outside the gene matches: 11. Germline V lookup: CDR1 SGDLS, CDR2 YYNGEE. CDR3: CASSAPGGPSGEQYF. CDR3 DNA: TGTGCCAGCAGCGCGCCGGGGGGGCCTTCGGGCGAGCAGTACTTC.

The V and J genes are TRBV30 and TRBJ2-7, with 7 positions matching TRBD2. V shed 0 bases and J 9 bases; nucleotides not matched to a gene: 5. The CDR3 has 12 residues. CDR1 GTSNPN and CDR2 SVGIG come from the germline V gene (reference sequence). In DNA, the CDR3 is TGTGCCTGGAGTGTCCTGGGCGGGGGGCAGTACTTC. Translated, it gives CAWSVLGGGQYF.

The chain combines TRBV18 with TRBJ2-3; 11 bases agree with TRBD2. The CDR3 is 17 residues long. The junction had 5 bases not matched to a gene; V was cut back by 2 bases and J by 1 base. The germline V gene has CDR1 KGHSH and CDR2 LQKENI. CDR3 amino acids: CASSPWLAGGGTDTQYF. CDR3 sequence (DNA): TGTGCCAGCTCACCATGGCTAGCGGGGGGTGGCACAGATACGCAGTATTTT.

The CDR3 nucleotides read TGTGCTAGTGGTTTGCTTGTTATTGCAGGGAGCAATCAGCCCCAGCATTTT. Translating it yields CASGLLVIAGSNQPQHF. This chain uses TRBV12-5 with TRBJ1-5, with D perhaps TRBD1 (5 bases). Germline V lookup: CDR1 LGHNT, CDR2 FRNRAP. CDR3 length: 17 residues. Trimming removed 2 bases from V and 1 base from J, with 15 bases in between.

The chain links TRBV15 to TRBJ1-6; tentative D call: TRBD1 (5 bases). The CDR3 extends over 16 amino acids. Germline V gene data show CDR1 as LNHNV and CDR2 as YYDKDF (reference sequence). Trimming cost V 5 bases and J 10 bases, with 21 bases left between them. CDR3 protein: CATSPWRGRERSPLHF. Here the CDR3 DNA reads TGTGCCACCAGCCCCTGGAGGGGCAGGGAGAGGTCACCCCTCCACTTT.

The J gene is TRBJ1-1, the V gene TRBV7-9, with a weak D call TRBD1 (5 bases). Trimming cost V 2 bases and J 3 bases, with 10 bases left between them. The CDR3 sequence is 14 residues long. From germline, CDR1 is SEHNR and CDR2 FQNEAQ (reference sequence). The CDR3 DNA is TGTGCCAGCAGCTTATTGTGGGGGGACACTGAAGCTTTCTTT. Its translation: CASSLLWGDTEAFF.

V is TRBV7-9 and J is TRBJ1-1, with 10 bases matching TRBD1. V lost 7 bases and J lost 1; bases outside the gene matches: 9. Germline values: CDR1 SEHNR, CDR2 FQNEAQ (reference sequence). This CDR3 is built from 16 residues. In DNA form, the CDR3 reads TGTGCCAGCACTGAGACAGGGGGCGAGGGGAACACTGAAGCTTTCTTT. This sequence encodes CASTETGGEGNTEAFF. Supplemented by reference TRBV7-9 and TRBJ1-1, the full variable domain reads DTGVSQNPRHKITKRGQNVTFRCDPISEHNRLYWYRQTLGQGPEFLTYFQNEAQLEKSRLLSDRFSAERPKGSFSTLEIQRTEQGDSAMYLCASTETGGEGNTEAFFGQGTRLTVV.